The entry below gives a single TCR beta chain sequence along with its context. Source study methods: Counts of nucleated cells, estimated from reference gene primer amplification, were obtained. Sequencing was performed with immunoSEQ multiplex PCR; in TCRdb, only in-frame clones are kept and a portion is missing. The V and J calls and clone size are taken from that table; D and trimming were inferred from the DNA. The sample has nearly 35,000 clones, roughly 85% seen once; the top ten hold about 15%. The record originates from a study of blood T cell repertoires in COVID-19. Background on the study: The United States, Italy and Spain supplied acute and convalescent COVID-19 samples. PBMCs, B-cell-depleted T cells, or T cells provided the cDNA or gDNA that made up the material.

CDR1 is SGHVS and CDR2 is FQNEAQ in the germline V gene. This CDR3 is built from 14 residues. J lost 5 bases, V lost 0 bases, and 1 base had no gene match. Specimen: peripheral blood. V gene TRBV7-8 combines with J gene TRBJ2-3, with TRBD2 matching 8 bases. This receptor was taken from a human donor with acute or convalescent COVID-19. The donor label of this sample is uncertain. CDR3 in amino acids: CASSLALAGDTQYF. In DNA form, the CDR3 reads TGTGCCAGCAGCTTAGCGCTAGCGGGAGATACGCAGTATTTT.